The 7 T cell receptor beta chains below come from one sample, sequenced in a study of cytomegalovirus exposure and HLA in healthy donors. Vbeta (60) and Jbeta (13) primers were used in the PCR. Using immunoSEQ multiplex PCR, the repertoire was profiled, and TCRdb retains in-frame clones only, with some absent. The sample contains about 94,000 clones, more than 60% of which appear only once. Sequences were obtained from PBMCs. These receptors were obtained from a man aged 30 to 45 in good health and CMV-seronegative.

V and J are TRBV5-1 and TRBJ1-6; D is possibly TRBD1 (6 bases). The germline V and J ends were trimmed by 3 bases and 7 bases, with 14 bases remaining between them. Germline-derived CDR1 and CDR2 are SGHRS and YFSETQ. This CDR3 has 15 amino acids. CDR3 nucleotide sequence: TGCGCCAGCAGCTACACAGGGTCTAACAATTCACCCCTCCACTTT. Amino acid sequence: CASSYTGSNNSPLHF.

The chain couples TRBV18 to TRBJ2-3; 8 bases align to TRBD2. CDR1 and CDR2 (germline): KGHSH, LQKENI. The J segment lost 0 bases and the V segment lost 3 bases, leaving 8 bases of the junction unmatched. CDR3 size: 17 residues. In nucleotides, the CDR3 is TGTGCCAGCTCACCCCCCAAACTAGCGGTTAGCACAGATACGCAGTATTTT. This encodes CASSPPKLAVSTDTQYF.

This clone appeared a few times. The chain joins TRBV7-3 to TRBJ2-5; 8 positions agree with TRBD2. The germline V gene encodes CDR1 SGHTA and CDR2 FQGTGA. V shed 3 bases and J 5 bases; nucleotides not matched to a gene: 8. The CDR3 has 15 amino acids. CDR3 amino acids: CASSLYAGGGETQYF. The CDR3 DNA reads as TGTGCCAGCAGCTTGTATGCGGGGGGAGGGGAGACCCAGTACTTC.

This chain joins TRBV25-1 and TRBJ2-1; D possibly corresponds to TRBD1 (6 bases). This CDR3 has 15 amino acids. The ends were cut back, 2 bases at V and 6 bases at J, with 14 bases in the middle. Germline loops: CDR1 MGHDK, CDR2 SYGVNS. CDR3 DNA: TGTGCCAGCAGTGAAATTGCAGGGGTAAGCAATGAGCAGTTCTTC. Its protein is CASSEIAGVSNEQFF.

The chain uses TRBV7-9 and TRBJ1-5; the D gene is possibly TRBD1 (6 bases). Germline values: CDR1 SEHNR, CDR2 FQNEAQ (reference sequence). The germline V and J ends were trimmed by 4 bases and 10 bases, with 17 bases remaining between them. The CDR3 sequence is 14 residues long. The CDR3 bases are TGTGCCAGCAGCTATGGACAGTCCCAAGTCCCCCAGCATTTT. Amino acids: CASSYGQSQVPQHF.

This chain joins TRBV13 and TRBJ2-3; possibly TRBD1 for D (5 bases). Germline CDR1 reads PRHDT; CDR2 reads FYEKMQ (reference sequence). The V gene lost 0 bases and the J gene lost 0 bases, with 10 bases spanning the gap. This CDR3 spans 16 amino acids. The CDR3 reads CASSLGGLTSTDTQYF. The CDR3 DNA reads TGTGCCAGCAGCTTAGGGGGGCTGACTAGCACAGATACGCAGTATTTT. Full variable domain (remainder filled in from reference TRBV13 and TRBJ2-3): AAGVIQSPRHLIKEKRETATLKCYPIPRHDTVYWYQQGPGQDPQFLISFYEKMQSDKGSIPDRFSAQQFSDYHSELNMSSLELGDSALYFCASSLGGLTSTDTQYFGPGTRLTVL.

With regard to this clone: The junction departs from germline at one end; a sequencing error may be responsible. V is TRBV23-1 and J is TRBJ1-2; D is uncertain. TRBV23-1 is assigned to the ORF class and has an uncertain function. The CDR3 length is 13 residues. CDR3 nucleotide sequence: TGCGCCAGCAGTCATAAGGATTGGACTGGCTACACCTTT. Its protein is CASSHKDWTGYTF.